The rows below give T cell receptor beta chains drawn from one sample of a study of identical twins. In TCRdb, the 5' RACE reads were re-called with MiXCR into one record per CDR3 protein. The repertoire consists of hundreds of thousands of distinct CDR3 sequences, with 21% occurring once and the leading ten covering roughly 4.3%. These data also featured in a second study, about T cells expressing NK-cell markers.

The sample taken for sequencing was PBMCs. The receptors derive from a woman younger than 30 in good health. Each CDR3 is given without its conserved first and last residue.

v_gene	j_gene	CDR3aa
TRBV3-1	TRBJ2-5	ASSPGGVTKTQY
TRBV5-1	TRBJ2-3	ASSSGDRHYTDTQY
TRBV5-6	TRBJ2-2	ASSLDRTTGELF
TRBV5-1	TRBJ2-7	ASSYLAGGASYEQY
TRBV5-1	TRBJ2-2	AGSPAANTGELF
TRBV6-1	TRBJ1-1	ASSGGEGRVSTEAF
TRBV12-3/TRBV12-4	TRBJ2-2	ASLSAVWGPTGELF
TRBV5-1	TRBJ2-5	ASSRTGKETQY
TRBV6-5	TRBJ2-3	ASKYRGTSTDTQY
TRBV20-1	TRBJ2-7	SARGPASGSAYEQY
TRBV11-2	TRBJ2-1	ASSLEGRRGPYNEQF
TRBV29-1	TRBJ2-7	SVEGTGTRYYEQY
TRBV6-1	TRBJ1-4	ASSTGVREKLF
TRBV20-1	TRBJ1-2	SATPTLKDGYT
TRBV27	TRBJ2-7	ASSSGTGPYEQY
TRBV12-3/TRBV12-4	TRBJ2-5	ASKKARGRAAETQY
TRBV12-5	TRBJ2-5	ASGLGDGEETQY
TRBV6-5	TRBJ1-6	ASSYGGVYNSPLH
TRBV15	TRBJ2-3	ATSTGPDTDTQY
TRBV25-1	TRBJ1-2	ASSESPGLGYGYT
TRBV12-3/TRBV12-4	TRBJ2-5	ASTHTSGQETQY
TRBV19	TRBJ2-3	ASSIRGRTDTQY
TRBV6-2/TRBV6-3	TRBJ2-6	AGRITGANVLT
TRBV5-5	TRBJ2-1	ASSLLRTGNNEQF
TRBV7-2	TRBJ2-3	ASSSGLTGVHTDTQY
TRBV6-5	TRBJ1-5	ASSLRQGGQPQH
TRBV20-1	TRBJ2-1	SATSFSGQISYNEQF
TRBV6-1	TRBJ2-3	ASRDRTSGGLRTDTQY
TRBV20-1	TRBJ2-1	SASSGGAYNEQF
TRBV4-2	TRBJ2-1	ASSQDRSRTSGGHEQF
TRBV10-3	TRBJ2-2	AISESTSSGELF
TRBV4-3	TRBJ2-2	ASSQDAFANTGELF
TRBV20-1	TRBJ1-2	SAVDTGNYGYT
TRBV24-1	TRBJ2-1	ATSAGTSGVNEQF
TRBV12-3/TRBV12-4	TRBJ1-5	ASSIDRGSNQPQH
TRBV2	TRBJ2-3	ASSRRRLASTDTQY
TRBV6-5	TRBJ2-5	ASSSLPGAGTQY
TRBV24-1	TRBJ2-1	ATSEQGGYNEQF
TRBV12-3/TRBV12-4	TRBJ2-7	ASSLEDRWPYEQY
TRBV4-1	TRBJ2-3	ASSQVTEANTQY
TRBV5-1	TRBJ2-3	ASSPIPSGGGTDTQY
TRBV5-1	TRBJ2-1	ASSSEGVEQF
TRBV20-1	TRBJ1-5	SASRGASNQPQH
TRBV27	TRBJ2-7	ASSLSAGSGSYEQY
TRBV9	TRBJ2-7	ASAPGQGLVVYEQY
TRBV19	TRBJ2-1	ASSMSLAHEQF
TRBV7-6	TRBJ1-3	ASSLEGGSTGNTIY
TRBV29-1	TRBJ2-1	SVESGRPYNEQF
TRBV6-5	TRBJ2-7	ASSSGLFAYEQY
TRBV4-3	TRBJ2-1	ASSQVDGVNEQF
TRBV20-1	TRBJ2-7	SFTYPGQGVYEQY
TRBV10-2	TRBJ2-7	ASSDVLSDSSYEQY
TRBV10-1	TRBJ2-3	ASSGRGAPHTDTQY
TRBV29-1	TRBJ1-1	SAHDRGTEAF
TRBV12-3/TRBV12-4	TRBJ2-3	ASSPAKGRTDTQY
TRBV6-1	TRBJ1-3	ASSPGQGRRNTIY
TRBV6-5	TRBJ2-1	ASSSLAGEQF